The subject of this entry is one TCR beta chain. V gave up 0 bases and J gave up 0 bases, with 14 bases separating them. The CDR3 has 17 amino acids. CDR1 SGHRS and CDR2 YFSETQ come from the germline V gene. Using immunoSEQ multiplex PCR, the repertoire was profiled, and TCRdb retains in-frame clones only, with some absent. The sample lists about 14,000 clones, around 30% occurring once. The data derive from a study of tumour-infiltrating T cells in Burkitt lymphoma. The wider study: Repertoire clonality predicted overall and progression-free survival.

The V call is TRBV5-1, the J call TRBJ2-3; D might be TRBD1 (6 bases). Sequences were obtained from tumor tissue. The sequence was collected from a human donor with diffuse large B-cell lymphoma. CDR3 DNA: TGCGCCAGCAGCTTGGGAGGGGGTCGACCTAGCACAGATACGCAGTATTTT. It codes for CASSLGGGRPSTDTQYF.